This T cell receptor (beta chain) was profiled in a study of T-cell memory formation after mild COVID-19. Study-wide points: CD4+ clones that contracted lay mainly in CM and EM; CD8+ ones lay in EMRA.

TCRdb recomputed calls from the 5' RACE reads with MiXCR, one row per CDR3 protein. Altogether approximately 500,000 distinct CDR3 sequences are present, roughly 23% being singletons, with the ten largest covering around 13%. A note on this clonotype: Antigen: not known.

The TCR comes from an adult woman who had mild COVID-19 (a few samples of this study predate the infection). Cell type and time point are not known. The sample comprised PBMCs or a T cell subset sorted from them (not recorded which).

CDR3 sequence: CAWSVRQDRNYGYTF. In DNA, the CDR3 is TGTGCCTGGAGTGTACGACAGGACCGAAACTATGGCTACACCTTC. The chain combines TRBV30 with TRBJ1-2; maybe TRBD1 (6 bases). This CDR3 is built from 15 residues. Germline values: CDR1 GTSNPN, CDR2 SVGIG (reference sequence). The germline V and J ends were trimmed by 0 bases and 2 bases, with 13 bases remaining between them.